This TCR beta chain is from a study of blood T cells in healthy people across ages. Findings and limits, study-wide: TCR beta diversity was tightly associated with the proportion of naive T cells. Versus aged donors, long-lived donors had higher diversity and more naive CD4+ cells.

A sample-barcoded 5' primer and a J-beta primer mix were used in a second PCR of about 6 to 12 cycles. Using its own MiXCR run on the 5' RACE reads, TCRdb lists one record per CDR3 protein. The sample lists about 1.5 million distinct CDR3 sequences; roughly 40% were seen once. This clonotype is a singleton in its sample. The antigen is undetermined. No fewer than 7 million PBMCs went into each sample. CDR3 length: 13 amino acids. V dropped 10 bases and J dropped 11; count of bases not matched to a gene: 11. This TCR came from a young woman in good health. V and J are TRBV12-3 or TRBV12-4 and TRBJ2-5, with TRBD2 matching over 12 bases. The sample consisted of blood. The CDR3 sequence: CATDRLAGDEQYF. The CDR3 DNA reads TGTGCCACCGACAGACTAGCGGGAGATGAGCAGTACTTC.